What follows are 25 T cell receptor beta chains derived from one specimen sequenced in a study of T-cell memory formation after mild COVID-19. TCRdb processed the 5' RACE reads anew with MiXCR; each CDR3 protein has one entry. This sample yields roughly 580,000 distinct CDR3 sequences, of which about a sixth are seen a single time; about 11% belongs to the top ten. Sequencing used PBMCs or a T cell subset sorted from them (not recorded which). The receptors come from an adult woman who had mild COVID-19 (a few samples of this study predate the infection). Cell type and time point are not known.

This clonotype was detected only a few times. The V gene is TRBV12-3 or TRBV12-4, the J gene TRBJ2-7, with D possibly matching TRBD2 (5 bases). The CDR3 has 12 residues. The V gene lost 8 bases and the J gene lost 3 bases, with 11 bases spanning the gap. The CDR3 loop is CASRRVGYEQYF. In DNA form, the CDR3 reads TGTGCCAGCCGGCGGGTTGGCTACGAGCAGTACTTC.

V and J are TRBV10-3 and TRBJ2-1; perhaps TRBD2 as D (5 bases). The CDR3 runs 15 residues. The V and J ends lost 4 bases and 2 bases respectively, with 12 bases between them. Germline V gives CDR1 ENHRY, CDR2 SYGVKD. CDR3 in amino acids: CAISGVSAAYNEQFF. Here the CDR3 DNA reads TGTGCCATCAGTGGGGTTAGCGCAGCCTACAATGAGCAGTTCTTC.

The chain combines TRBV9 with TRBJ2-2; D possibly corresponds to TRBD1 (6 bases). The CDR3 contains 15 residues. Germline V gene lookup returns CDR1 SGDLS and CDR2 YYNGEE. Deletions cut 4 bases from V and 2 bases from J, with 12 bases between. The CDR3, as DNA: TGTGCCAGCAGCACTATGGACAGAAACACCGGGGAGCTGTTTTTT. Translation gives CASSTMDRNTGELFF.

The gene calls are TRBV18 and TRBJ2-5, with D uncertain. The V gene's germline CDR1 is KGHSH and CDR2 LQKENI. Trimming cost V 0 bases and J 7 bases, with 6 bases left between them. The CDR3 has 12 amino acids. The CDR3 DNA is TGTGCCAGCTCACCACCTACCGGGACCCAGTACTTC. This codes for CASSPPTGTQYF. Full variable domain (missing parts from reference TRBV18 and TRBJ2-5): NAGVMQNPRHLVRRRGQEARLRCSPMKGHSHVYWYRQLPEEGLKFMVYLQKENIIDESGMPKERFSAEFPKEGPSILRIQQVVRGDSAAYFCASSPPTGTQYFGPGTRLLVL.

This chain connects TRBV12-3 or TRBV12-4 to TRBJ2-5; tentatively, D is TRBD1 (5 bases). The V gene lost 6 bases and the J gene lost 3 bases, with 11 bases spanning the gap. The CDR3 extends over 13 amino acids. The CDR3, as DNA: TGTGCCAGCAGAGGGGCAGGCAAAGAGACCCAGTACTTC. It encodes CASRGAGKETQYF.

This clonotype was observed many times. This chain connects TRBV4-3 to TRBJ2-1; TRBD2 matches at 9 bases. The V segment lost 4 bases and the J segment 3 bases; nucleotides outside the gene matches: 4. The germline CDR1 and CDR2 sequences are LGHNA and YSLEER. The CDR3 is 15 amino acids. CDR3 region: CASSLAAGGYNEQFF. Here the CDR3 DNA reads TGCGCCAGCAGCCTGGCAGCGGGAGGCTACAATGAGCAGTTCTTC.

The rearrangement uses TRBV15 and TRBJ2-7, with D perhaps TRBD1 (6 bases). The CDR3 runs to 14 residues. Germline assignment: CDR1 LNHNV and CDR2 YYDKDF (reference sequence). The V and J ends lost 0 bases and 3 bases respectively, with 9 bases between them. CDR3 in DNA: TGTGCCACCAGCAGAGATGCGGACAGCTACGAGCAGTACTTC. It codes for CATSRDADSYEQYF.

The table lists this clonotype with a few counts. V is TRBV5-1 and J is TRBJ2-2; 9 bases line up with TRBD2. Germline V lookup: CDR1 SGHRS, CDR2 YFSETQ. The J segment lost 10 bases and the V segment lost 1 base, leaving 8 bases of the junction unmatched. The CDR3 runs to 15 residues. The CDR3 DNA is TGCGCCAGCAGCTTGTTAGCGGGGGACGCCTTGGAGCTGTTTTTT. It codes for CASSLLAGDALELFF. Supplemented by reference TRBV5-1 and TRBJ2-2, the full variable domain reads KAGVTQTPRYLIKTRGQQVTLSCSPISGHRSVSWYQQTPGQGLQFLFEYFSETQRNKGNFPGRFSGRQFSNSRSEMNVSTLELGDSALYLCASSLLAGDALELFFGEGSRLTVL.

There are many counts of this clonotype. This rearrangement joins TRBV11-2 to TRBJ1-1, with 8 bases lining up with TRBD1. This CDR3 has 16 amino acids. The V gene's germline CDR1 is SGHAT and CDR2 FQNNGV. Losses at the gene ends were 0 bases for V and 4 bases for J; bases not matched to a gene: 7. Here the CDR3 DNA reads TGTGCCAGCAGCTTAGATGGGACAGGTGGAGTCACTGAAGCTTTCTTT. Translated: CASSLDGTGGVTEAFF.

The chain is built from TRBV29-1 and TRBJ1-2; D may be TRBD1 (6 bases). Trimming stripped 7 bases from V and 6 bases from J, with 18 bases between. Germline V gene lookup returns CDR1 SQVTM and CDR2 ANQGSEA. CDR3 length: 13 residues. CDR3: CSAQWGTIHGYTF. The CDR3 DNA is TGCAGCGCCCAATGGGGGACAATTCATGGCTACACCTTC.

The sample holds a few counts of this clonotype. This chain uses TRBV25-1 with TRBJ1-5; the D is unclear. Germline CDR1 MGHDK, CDR2 SYGVNS. V was shortened by 2 bases and J by 5 bases, with 10 bases between the two germline ends. The CDR3 extends over 14 amino acids. CDR3 region: CASSEVGVHQPQHF. The CDR3 nucleotides read TGTGCCAGCAGTGAAGTGGGAGTGCATCAGCCCCAGCATTTT.

The chain is built from TRBV20-1 and TRBJ1-5; 9 bases align to TRBD1. The CDR3 consists of 15 residues. Trimming at V came to 3 bases and at J to 2 bases, leaving 5 bases not matched to a gene. Germline V gene sequence: CDR1 DFQATT, CDR2 SNEGSKA (reference sequence). In nucleotides, the CDR3 is TGCAGTGCTAGGACAGGGGGTATGGGCAATCAGCCCCAGCATTTT. Translation: CSARTGGMGNQPQHF.

In DNA, the CDR3 is TGTGCCAGCAGAGGAGGGGGGCTCTACAATGAGCAGTTCTTC. It specifies CASRGGGLYNEQFF. The chain employs TRBV6-1 and TRBJ2-1; TRBD1 or TRBD2 may be the D gene (6 bases each). The germline V and J ends were trimmed by 6 bases and 3 bases, with 12 bases remaining between them. Germline V CDR1 and CDR2: MNHNS, SASEGT. CDR3 length: 14 amino acids.

This clonotype was observed at least ten times. The V and J genes are TRBV9 and TRBJ2-7; D may be TRBD2 (5 bases). Germline assignment: CDR1 SGDLS and CDR2 YYNGEE. The CDR3 runs 15 residues. V gave up 0 bases and J gave up 0 bases, with 10 bases separating them. CDR3 loop: CASSVGTANSYEQYF. Here the CDR3 DNA reads TGTGCCAGCAGCGTAGGGACTGCCAACTCCTACGAGCAGTACTTC. Supplemented by reference TRBV9 and TRBJ2-7, the full variable domain reads DSGVTQTPKHLITATGQRVTLRCSPRSGDLSVYWYQQSLDQGLQFLIQYYNGEERAKGNILERFSAQQFPDLHSELNLSSLELGDSALYFCASSVGTANSYEQYFGPGTRLTVT.

The CDR3 sequence: CASSLDPRQGNTEAFF. CDR3 DNA: TGCGCCAGCAGCTTGGATCCGAGACAGGGGAACACTGAAGCTTTCTTT. The J gene is TRBJ1-1, the V gene TRBV5-1, with 7 bases identical to TRBD1. The trim removed 0 bases at V and 1 base at J, leaving 6 bases unmatched. This CDR3 is built from 16 residues. The germline CDR1 and CDR2 sequences are SGHRS and YFSETQ.

The sample holds a few counts of this clonotype. The chain links TRBV20-1 to TRBJ2-7, with 11 positions matching TRBD2. Losses at the gene ends were 1 base for V and 1 base for J; bases not matched to a gene: 6. The CDR3 loop spans 16 amino acids. Looked up from germline, CDR1 is DFQATT and CDR2 is SNEGSKA (reference sequence). CDR3 region: CSARGASGRLSYEQYF. For the CDR3, the DNA is TGCAGTGCTAGAGGCGCTAGCGGGAGGTTATCCTACGAGCAGTACTTC.

This clonotype was seen only a few times. The J gene is TRBJ2-5, the V gene TRBV5-1, with D unclear. CDR1 is SGHRS, CDR2 YFSETQ, per germline. The CDR3 has 14 residues. V was trimmed by 2 bases and J by 3 bases, leaving 11 bases between them. Written as DNA, the CDR3 is TGCGCCAGCAGCTTATCGGCTATAAAAGAGACCCAGTACTTC. Translation gives CASSLSAIKETQYF.

This chain joins TRBV7-9 and TRBJ1-1; D is unclear. The CDR3 is made up of 14 amino acids. V was trimmed by 2 bases and J by 5 bases, leaving 12 bases between them. The germline CDR1 and CDR2 sequences are SEHNR and FQNEAQ (reference sequence). CDR3 in amino acids: CASSLTVGSTEAFF. CDR3 nucleotide sequence: TGTGCCAGCAGCTTAACGGTGGGAAGTACTGAAGCTTTCTTT.

A few counts support this clonotype. The CDR3 nucleotides read TGCGCCAGCAGCTCTAGACCCGGACAGACGAACACTGAAGCTTTCTTT. This gives the protein CASSSRPGQTNTEAFF. The chain combines TRBV5-1 with TRBJ1-1; weak D call: TRBD1 (6 bases). V was pared by 3 bases and J by 1 base, with 16 bases between. This CDR3 is 16 amino acids long. Germline values: CDR1 SGHRS, CDR2 YFSETQ.

This clonotype was seen a few times. This sequence joins TRBV7-9 and TRBJ1-2; possibly TRBD1 for D (6 bases). V was trimmed by 1 base and J by 7 bases, leaving 10 bases between them. Germline assignment: CDR1 SEHNR and CDR2 FQNEAQ (reference sequence). The CDR3 covers 13 residues. The CDR3 loop reads CASSLGTRGGYTF. For the CDR3, the DNA is TGTGCCAGCAGCTTAGGGACCAGGGGTGGCTACACCTTC.

The chain has TRBV5-1 and TRBJ1-5; no clear D gene. The CDR3 has 13 amino acids. V was clipped by 7 bases and J by 0 bases, with 8 bases between them. From germline, CDR1 is SGHRS and CDR2 YFSETQ. Here the CDR3 reads CASDLYSNQPQHF. The CDR3 nucleotides read TGCGCCAGCGATCTTTATAGCAATCAGCCCCAGCATTTT.

This clonotype has just a few counts. This chain uses TRBV6-6 with TRBJ2-7, with 7 nucleotides matching TRBD2. V lost 6 bases, J lost 4 bases, and 9 bases stayed unmatched. The CDR3 runs to 14 residues. The germline V gene has CDR1 MNHNY and CDR2 SVGAGI (reference sequence). DNA of the CDR3: TGTGCCAGCAGCTTTCGGATTAGCGGGTACGAGCAGTACTTC. Protein: CASSFRISGYEQYF.

There are a few counts of this clonotype. The CDR3 DNA is TGTGCCAGCTCACCACCAGGGTGGTACACTGAAGCTTTCTTT. The encoded protein is CASSPPGWYTEAFF. The rearrangement links TRBV18 to TRBJ1-1; D is undetermined. The CDR3 is 14 residues long. Germline CDR1 and CDR2: KGHSH and LQKENI. Trimming pared 0 bases from V and 3 bases from J, leaving 8 bases between.

This clonotype was seen a few times. V and J are TRBV5-1 and TRBJ2-5; D is uncertain. Germline CDR1 is SGHRS and CDR2 is YFSETQ. Trimming pared 3 bases from V and 1 base from J, leaving 10 bases between. This CDR3 has 14 amino acids. CDR3 region: CASSYGPRQETQYF. The CDR3 nucleotides are TGCGCCAGCAGCTATGGGCCTCGCCAAGAGACCCAGTACTTC.

Only a few counts were recorded for this clonotype. V is TRBV24-1 and J is TRBJ1-4; 9 bases are a match to TRBD1. Germline CDR1 reads KGHDR; CDR2 reads SFDVKD. The CDR3 length is 15 residues. Germline trimming cut 4 bases from V and 8 bases from J; bases unmatched to any gene: 7. CDR3 bases: TGTGCCACCAGTGAATCCGGGACAGGGCACGAAAAACTGTTTTTT. It specifies CATSESGTGHEKLFF.